The 26 T cell receptor beta chains presented below share a single source sample, sequenced in a study of blood T cell repertoires in COVID-19 (TCRdb year 2020). Preparation of the library involved the immunoSEQ multiplex PCR assay. Drawn from immuneACCESS, this table holds only the in-frame rearrangements with V and J called that TCRdb kept. Clones are partly lost; checked studies trace under half to an unresolved V gene and leave the rest unexplained. This sample lists about 250,000 clones; around nine tenths were detected once. The leading ten clones occupy roughly 1.6% of the sample. Sequencing input: peripheral blood. The receptors derive from a woman in her fifties or sixties who had recovered from COVID-19.

The V and J genes are TRBV11-2 and TRBJ2-1, with TRBD1 matching over 12 bases. V lost 5 bases to trimming and J lost 8 bases; unmatched junction nucleotides: 7. The CDR3 length is 15 residues. Germline V gives CDR1 SGHAT, CDR2 FQNNGV. The CDR3: CASSPTGQGAYEQFF. The CDR3, as DNA: TGTGCCAGCAGCCCGACGGGACAGGGGGCGTATGAGCAGTTCTTC.

The CDR3 reads CASSTGSQTFYEQYF. CDR3 nucleotide sequence: TGTGCCAGCAGTACCGGGAGTCAGACATTCTACGAGCAGTACTTC. The genes are TRBV27 and TRBJ2-7; maybe TRBD2 (6 bases). V was clipped by 5 bases and J by 3 bases, with 17 bases between them. The germline CDR1 and CDR2 sequences are MNHEY and SMNVEV (reference sequence). The CDR3 consists of 15 residues.

This clone was observed once. The chain couples TRBV5-6 to TRBJ2-7; no firm D call. The CDR3 spans 13 residues. V lost 0 bases and J 5 bases, leaving 9 bases between the germline ends. Germline V gene sequence: CDR1 SGHDT, CDR2 YYEEEE. The CDR3 bases are TGTGCCAGCAGCTTGGCCTCCCTCCACGAGCAGTACTTC. It encodes CASSLASLHEQYF.

The CDR3 sequence is CASSPNTGGRPDEQFF. DNA of the CDR3: TGTGCCAGCAGCCCTAATACAGGGGGCCGTCCAGATGAGCAGTTCTTC. The chain joins TRBV7-3 to TRBJ2-1; 9 bases match TRBD1. Germline-derived CDR1 and CDR2 are SGHTA and FQGTGA. This CDR3 comprises 16 residues. Germline trimming cut 5 bases from V and 8 bases from J; bases unmatched to any gene: 13.

V gene TRBV7-2 combines with J gene TRBJ1-6, with 7 bases aligning to TRBD1. This CDR3 has 17 residues. The J segment lost 6 bases and the V segment lost 0 bases, leaving 8 bases of the junction unmatched. Germline loops: CDR1 SGHTA, CDR2 FQGNSA. For the CDR3, the DNA is TGTGCCAGCAGCTTAGCCAGGGGGGCATTACCTAATTCACCCCTCCACTTT. Translated, it gives CASSLARGALPNSPLHF. The full variable domain, in which reference TRBV7-2 and TRBJ1-6 provide the parts outside the CDR3, is GAGVSQSPSNKVTEKGKDVELRCDPISGHTALYWYRQSLGQGLEFLIYFQGNSAPDKSGLPSDRFSAERTGGSVSTLTIQRTQQEDSAVYLCASSLARGALPNSPLHFGNGTRLTVT.

The chain carries TRBV5-1 and TRBJ1-1; TRBD1 matches at 10 bases. The CDR3 consists of 15 residues. J lost 5 bases, V lost 3 bases, and 7 bases had no gene match. The germline gives CDR1 SGHRS, CDR2 YFSETQ. Here the CDR3 reads CASSSTGGVGTEAFF. For the CDR3, the DNA is TGCGCCAGCAGCTCGACAGGGGGCGTTGGGACTGAAGCTTTCTTT.

This chain joins TRBV2 and TRBJ2-2; TRBD1 matches 12 bases. In germline, CDR1 is SNHLY, CDR2 FYNNEI. The junction had 7 bases not matched to a gene; V was cut back by 5 bases and J by 6 bases. The CDR3 runs 16 residues. The CDR3 reads CASSNRDRGLSGELFF. The CDR3 DNA follows: TGTGCCAGCAGTAACCGGGACAGGGGGCTCTCCGGGGAGCTGTTTTTT.

This sequence joins TRBV2 and TRBJ1-5, with 9 bases lining up with TRBD1. The V gene end was trimmed by 8 bases and the J gene end by 6 bases; junction bases not matched to a gene: 8. CDR1 is SNHLY, CDR2 FYNNEI, per germline. CDR3 size: 14 residues. CDR3 residues: CASGKQGAGQPQHF. DNA of the CDR3: TGTGCCAGCGGGAAACAGGGGGCAGGTCAGCCCCAGCATTTT.

This chain connects TRBV5-4 to TRBJ1-1; D not certain. The CDR3 totals 14 residues. Germline values: CDR1 SGHNT, CDR2 YYREEE (reference sequence). The V gene lost 1 base and the J gene lost 7 bases, with 14 bases spanning the gap. The CDR3 reads CASSLSIGVNEAFF. In nucleotides, the CDR3 is TGTGCCAGCAGCTTGTCTATAGGAGTTAATGAAGCTTTCTTT.

The chain couples TRBV5-1 to TRBJ1-1; possible D gene TRBD1, 5 bases. V dropped 7 bases and J dropped 11 bases, with 21 bases sitting between them. Germline V gene sequence: CDR1 SGHRS, CDR2 YFSETQ. The length of the CDR3 is 13 residues. Here the CDR3 reads CASGSWVGGSAFF. The CDR3 nucleotides read TGCGCCAGCGGATCGTGGGTGGGGGGTTCGGCTTTCTTT.

The chain is built from TRBV5-1 and TRBJ1-2, with TRBD1 identical over 12 bases. This CDR3 has 14 residues. Germline lookup yields CDR1 SGHRS and CDR2 YFSETQ. The ends lost 4 bases at V and 7 bases at J; junction bases unmatched: 5. The CDR3 loop is CASSPRDRGLGYTF. The CDR3 nucleotides are TGCGCCAGCAGCCCCCGGGACAGGGGGCTTGGCTACACCTTC. The entire variable domain, with the rest obtained from reference TRBV5-1 and TRBJ1-2, is as follows: KAGVTQTPRYLIKTRGQQVTLSCSPISGHRSVSWYQQTPGQGLQFLFEYFSETQRNKGNFPGRFSGRQFSNSRSEMNVSTLELGDSALYLCASSPRDRGLGYTFGSGTRLTVV.

A single count supports this clone. V usage is TRBV9 and J usage is TRBJ1-4; 11 bases line up with TRBD1. This CDR3 spans 19 amino acids. Germline V lookup: CDR1 SGDLS, CDR2 YYNGEE. The J segment lost 4 bases and the V segment lost 3 bases, leaving 14 bases of the junction unmatched. The DNA for the CDR3 is TGTGCCAGCAGCGGCCTTGGACAGGGGGCTGGGGCGAGTAATGAAAAACTGTTTTTT. Its protein product is CASSGLGQGAGASNEKLFF.

V is TRBV5-1 and J is TRBJ2-3; 9 nucleotides align to TRBD2. V was pared by 4 bases and J by 6 bases, with 6 bases of the junction left unmatched. The CDR3 consists of 14 residues. CDR1 and CDR2 from the germline V gene are SGHRS and YFSETQ. The CDR3 is CASSPAGGQDTQYF. The CDR3, as DNA: TGCGCCAGCAGCCCGGCGGGGGGGCAGGATACGCAGTATTTT.

The rearrangement links TRBV27 to TRBJ2-2, with 7 bases aligning to TRBD1. J was trimmed by 4 bases and V by 5 bases; bases with no gene match: 7. This CDR3 comprises 15 residues. The germline CDR1 and CDR2 sequences are MNHEY and SMNVEV (reference sequence). CDR3 residues: CASSPRDSFTGELFF. CDR3 sequence (DNA): TGTGCCAGCAGTCCCAGGGACAGTTTCACCGGGGAGCTGTTTTTT.

The chain employs TRBV6-5 and TRBJ1-1; a weak D match, TRBD1 (5 bases). CDR1 is MNHEY, CDR2 SVGAGI, per germline. This CDR3 has 15 amino acids. The germline V and J ends were trimmed by 5 bases and 7 bases, with 20 bases remaining between them. CDR3 loop: CASSPRGRGGIEAFF. The CDR3 region has the DNA TGTGCCAGCAGTCCCCGCGGACGCGGGGGGATTGAAGCTTTCTTT.

The chain carries TRBV5-1 and TRBJ1-6; D unresolved. Trimming took 4 bases from V and 0 from J, leaving 23 bases between them. There are 20 residues in the CDR3. Germline V gene lookup returns CDR1 SGHRS and CDR2 YFSETQ. CDR3 protein: CASSVRAHSGRSSYNSPLHF. The CDR3 bases are TGCGCCAGCAGCGTCCGGGCCCACAGCGGGCGGAGCTCCTATAATTCACCCCTCCACTTT.

The J gene is TRBJ2-7, the V gene TRBV6-5; D ambiguous. This CDR3 is 12 amino acids long. Germline V gene sequence: CDR1 MNHEY, CDR2 SVGAGI. Trimming took 5 bases from V and 6 from J, leaving 11 bases between them. CDR3: CASSPLPLEQYF. CDR3 sequence (DNA): TGTGCCAGCAGTCCACTACCCCTCGAGCAGTACTTC.

The V and J genes are TRBV5-1 and TRBJ2-1; 11 bases line up with TRBD2. Germline V gene sequence: CDR1 SGHRS, CDR2 YFSETQ. V lost 0 bases and J lost 9; bases outside the gene matches: 8. The CDR3 spans 16 residues. The CDR3 region has the DNA TGCGCCAGCAGCTTGGTTAGCGGGGGGGGCCGGGCTGAGCAGTTCTTC. It yields the protein CASSLVSGGGRAEQFF.

This clone was found a few times. Sequence at one end of the junction differs from germline and may be a read error. The rearrangement uses TRBV3-1 (or the pseudogene TRBV3-2) and TRBJ1-1; no firm D call. Germline values: CDR1 LGHDT, CDR2 YNNKEL (reference sequence). The CDR3 runs to 14 residues. CDR3 in amino acids: CASSQVAVKTEAFF. The CDR3 nucleotides are TGTGCCAGCAGCCAAGTGGCGGTGAAGACTGAAGCTTTCTTT.

The V call is TRBV27, the J call TRBJ2-3, with unresolved D. This CDR3 has 13 residues. The V gene's germline CDR1 is MNHEY and CDR2 SMNVEV (reference sequence). The V end was cut by 8 bases, the J end by 6 bases, with 15 bases between. Here the CDR3 DNA reads TGTGCCAGCCGAACCTATCGCGTGGATACGCAGTATTTT. Encoded protein: CASRTYRVDTQYF.

This sequence joins TRBV4-2 and TRBJ2-1; D remains unclear. Trimming pared 0 bases from V and 6 bases from J, leaving 6 bases between. CDR1 is LGHNA, CDR2 YNFKEQ, per germline. The CDR3 extends over 13 amino acids. The CDR3 DNA sequence: TGTGCCAGCAGCCAAGACTGGAGCAATGAGCAGTTCTTC. It codes for CASSQDWSNEQFF.

The rearrangement links TRBV7-9 to TRBJ1-1; D unresolved. Germline CDR1 SEHNR, CDR2 FQNEAQ (reference sequence). V dropped 7 bases and J dropped 5 bases, with 20 bases sitting between them. The CDR3 consists of 15 residues. CDR3 amino acids: CASNPNTGGETEAFF. Here the CDR3 DNA reads TGTGCCAGCAACCCTAACACCGGTGGAGAGACTGAAGCTTTCTTT.

The rearrangement links TRBV4-1 to TRBJ2-3, with D possibly TRBD1 on 6 matching bases. CDR1 and CDR2 (germline): MGHRA, YSYEKL. V was clipped by 3 bases and J by 3 bases, with 13 bases between them. The CDR3 sequence is 15 residues long. CDR3 DNA: TGCGCCAGCAGCCACGGGACATCGATAACAGATACGCAGTATTTT. Amino acids: CASSHGTSITDTQYF.

This clone was seen more than once but under ten times. The CDR3 DNA follows: TGCGCCAGCGCCAGGGACTCCTACAATGAGCAGTTCTTC. Encoded protein: CASARDSYNEQFF. The V call is TRBV4-1, the J call TRBJ2-1, with D perhaps TRBD1 (5 bases). The CDR3 has 13 amino acids. The germline CDR1 and CDR2 sequences are MGHRA and YSYEKL. V lost 8 bases and J 0 bases, leaving 8 bases between the germline ends.

V and J are TRBV7-9 and TRBJ1-1; TRBD1 is a possible D gene (5 bases). The CDR3 loop spans 16 amino acids. V was shortened by 0 bases and J by 4 bases, with 15 bases between the two germline ends. CDR1 SEHNR and CDR2 FQNEAQ come from the germline V gene (reference sequence). This chain's CDR3 is CASSLARDLRSTEAFF. In DNA, the CDR3 is TGTGCCAGCAGCTTAGCCCGGGACTTACGTTCCACTGAAGCTTTCTTT.

V usage is TRBV5-1 and J usage is TRBJ2-7; D perhaps matches TRBD2 (6 bases). Trimming stripped 4 bases from V and 5 bases from J, with 16 bases between. The V gene's germline CDR1 is SGHRS and CDR2 YFSETQ. The CDR3 is 14 residues long. The CDR3 DNA follows: TGCGCCAGCAGCCCTCAGGGAGGCGGCCACGAGCAGTACTTC. Protein: CASSPQGGGHEQYF.